This T cell receptor (beta chain) was recovered during a study of T cells in Graves' hyperthyroidism and ophthalmopathy. On the study more broadly: Peripheral blood was acquired at first diagnosis, ahead of any therapy whatsoever.

V gave up 0 bases and J gave up 3 bases, with 8 bases separating them. Germline-derived CDR1 and CDR2 are SGHTA and FQGNSA. This CDR3 comprises 15 residues. The CDR3 regions of TCR beta were amplified from RNA transcripts. Primed by the HTBI set, a first-round RT-PCR was run on the TCR CDR3. From the multiplex PCR reads, TCRdb called clonotypes with MiXCR, one entry per CDR3 protein. The sample comprises a few hundred thousand distinct CDR3 sequences, about 15% of which are singletons, and under 7.5% rests with the top ten. Study observations and caveats: Blood also held most thyroid clonotypes expanded beyond 0.001.

Hyperthyroidism, newly diagnosed and lasting under 2 months, affected patients aged 18 to 65. In its sample, this clonotype was seen many times. The antigen remains unidentified. V is TRBV7-2 and J is TRBJ2-2; no firm D call. The specimen sequenced was blood. This clonotype was sampled from a woman between 25 and 40 years old with Graves' hyperthyroidism. The CDR3 DNA follows: TGTGCCAGCAGCTTAGCCTCGACCCACACCGGGGAGCTGTTTTTT. This translates into CASSLASTHTGELFF.